This T cell receptor beta chain was sequenced during a study of blood T cell repertoires in COVID-19. Looking at the study overall: From T cells, B-cell-depleted T cells, or PBMCs came the material, which was cDNA or gDNA.

The germline gives CDR1 GTSNPN, CDR2 SVGIG (reference sequence). Trimming took 0 bases from V and 4 from J, leaving 18 bases between them. The CDR3 extends over 16 amino acids. In the study's own analysis: Reference gene primer amplification gave nucleated cell count estimates. Using immunoSEQ multiplex PCR, the repertoire was profiled, and TCRdb retains in-frame clones only, with some absent. V, J and clone size were drawn from that table, and D and trimming were deduced from the DNA. The table includes under 65,000 clones, roughly 80% detected once. This chain links TRBV30 with TRBJ1-2; D might be TRBD1 (5 bases). The receptor was isolated from an older woman with acute or convalescent COVID-19. The source material was peripheral blood. The CDR3: CAWSVGQGHLFYGYTF. The CDR3 region has the DNA TGTGCCTGGAGTGTAGGGCAGGGCCATCTTTTCTATGGCTACACCTTC.